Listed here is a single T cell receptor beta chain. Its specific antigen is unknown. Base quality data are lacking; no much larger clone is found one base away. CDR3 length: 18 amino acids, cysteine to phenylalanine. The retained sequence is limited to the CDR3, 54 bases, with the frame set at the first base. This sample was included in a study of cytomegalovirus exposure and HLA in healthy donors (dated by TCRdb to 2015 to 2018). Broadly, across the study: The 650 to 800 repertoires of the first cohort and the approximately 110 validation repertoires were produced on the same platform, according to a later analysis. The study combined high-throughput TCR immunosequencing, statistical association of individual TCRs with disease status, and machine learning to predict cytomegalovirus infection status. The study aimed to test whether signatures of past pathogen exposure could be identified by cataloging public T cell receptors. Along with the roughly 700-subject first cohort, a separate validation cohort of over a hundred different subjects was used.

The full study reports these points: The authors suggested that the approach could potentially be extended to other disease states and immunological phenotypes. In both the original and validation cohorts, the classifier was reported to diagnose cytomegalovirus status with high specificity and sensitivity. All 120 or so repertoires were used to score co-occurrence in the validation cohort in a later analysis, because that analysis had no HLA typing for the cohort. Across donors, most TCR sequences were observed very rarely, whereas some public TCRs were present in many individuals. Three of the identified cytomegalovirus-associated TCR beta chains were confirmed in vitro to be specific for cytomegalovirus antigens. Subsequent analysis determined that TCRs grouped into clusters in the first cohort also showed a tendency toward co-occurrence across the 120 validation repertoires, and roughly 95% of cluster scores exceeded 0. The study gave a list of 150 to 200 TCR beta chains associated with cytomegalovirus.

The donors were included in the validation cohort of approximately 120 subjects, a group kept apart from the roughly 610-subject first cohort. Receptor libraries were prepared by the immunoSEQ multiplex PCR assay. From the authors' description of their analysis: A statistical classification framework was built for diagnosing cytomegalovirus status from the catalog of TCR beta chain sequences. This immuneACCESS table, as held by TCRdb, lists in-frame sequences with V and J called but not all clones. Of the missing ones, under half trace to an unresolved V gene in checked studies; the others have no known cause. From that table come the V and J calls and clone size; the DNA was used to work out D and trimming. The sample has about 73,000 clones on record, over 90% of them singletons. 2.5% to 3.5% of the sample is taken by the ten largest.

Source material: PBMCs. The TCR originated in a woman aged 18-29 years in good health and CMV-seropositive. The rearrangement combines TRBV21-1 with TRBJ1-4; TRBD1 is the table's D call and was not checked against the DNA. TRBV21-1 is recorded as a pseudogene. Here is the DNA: TGTGCCAGCAGCAAGAGTCCCCCGGGACAATGGGTCGGTGAAAAACTGTTTTTT. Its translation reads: CASSKSPPGQWVGEKLFF.